The text below deals with one TCR beta chain. This sample is part of a study of shared clonotypes between healthy human individuals. TCRdb's copy holds only in-frame clones and misses some; the assay was immunoSEQ multiplex PCR. The sample carries some 1,900,000 clones, about 95% recorded once. The naive CD8 subset, CD45RO-negative cells positively selected for CCR7, excluded terminally differentiated effector memory CD45RA+ cells. Specimen: naive CD8+ T cells sorted from blood. The TCR originated in a young man in good health.

Here the CDR3 reads CASSTVSQETQYF. The CDR3 nucleotides read TGTGCCAGCAGCACAGTGAGCCAAGAGACCCAGTACTTC. The chain joins TRBV14 to TRBJ2-5; D gene ambiguous. The CDR3 is 13 amino acids. V lost 5 bases, J lost 1 base, and 8 bases lay in between. From germline, CDR1 is SGHDN and CDR2 FVKESK.